Presented here are 14 T cell receptor beta chains from one specimen sequenced in a study of blood T cell repertoires in COVID-19. Sequencing used immunoSEQ multiplex PCR; TCRdb keeps in-frame clones, though not all of them. The sample carries roughly 380,000 clones, approximately 89% recorded once. The sequenced sample was peripheral blood. Receptors were obtained from a woman aged 55 to 70 with COVID-19, enrolled during active disease.

The genes are TRBV21-1 and TRBJ2-2; the D call in the table, TRBD2, was not verified against the DNA. TRBV21-1 represents a pseudogene. The length of the CDR3 is 15 residues. The CDR3 DNA reads TGTGCCAGCTGCCAGCGGGGGATGAACACCGGGGAGCTGTTTTTT. As protein: CASCQRGMNTGELFF.

The CDR3 sequence is CASSASGGAGGELFF. CDR3 nucleotides: TGTGCCAGCAGCGCCAGCGGGGGGGCAGGCGGGGAGCTGTTTTTT. This chain connects TRBV6-5 to TRBJ2-2, with 10 bases lining up with TRBD2. The J segment lost 7 bases and the V segment lost 6 bases, leaving 8 bases of the junction unmatched. Germline CDR1 and CDR2: MNHEY and SVGAGI. The CDR3 extends over 15 amino acids.

V usage is TRBV29-1 and J usage is TRBJ1-2; 8 nucleotides agree with TRBD1. CDR3 size: 13 residues. The germline CDR1 and CDR2 sequences are SQVTM and ANQGSEA. The V and J ends lost 1 base and 9 bases, in that order; junction bases with no gene match: 7. CDR3 sequence (DNA): TGCAGCGTTGAAGGATCAGGGGGCCTGAGCTACACCTTC. It yields the protein CSVEGSGGLSYTF.

This sequence joins TRBV28 and TRBJ1-4, with D perhaps matching TRBD1 (5 bases). Germline values: CDR1 MDHEN, CDR2 SYDVKM. The CDR3 is 16 amino acids. V was trimmed by 6 bases and J by 3 bases, leaving 17 bases between them. CDR3 loop: CASSSPRGISNEKLFF. DNA of the CDR3: TGTGCCAGCAGCTCACCCCGGGGGATTTCTAATGAAAAACTGTTTTTT. Supplemented by reference TRBV28 and TRBJ1-4, the full variable domain reads DVKVTQSSRYLVKRTGEKVFLECVQDMDHENMFWYRQDPGLGLRLIYFSYDVKMKEKGDIPEGYSVSREKKERFSLILESASTNQTSMYLCASSSPRGISNEKLFFGSGTQLSVL.

To note about this clone: Other nucleotide sequences from this sample produce the same CDR3. The chain links TRBV7-9 to TRBJ1-1; 7 positions agree with TRBD1. CDR1 SEHNR and CDR2 FQNEAQ come from the germline V gene (reference sequence). This CDR3 comprises 14 residues. Germline trimming cut 3 bases from V and 0 bases from J; bases unmatched to any gene: 1. In nucleotides, the CDR3 is TGTGCCAGCAGCTTGACAGGGATGAACACTGAAGCTTTCTTT. Amino acids: CASSLTGMNTEAFF.

V and J are TRBV19 and TRBJ1-5, with D unclear. Trimming cost V 7 bases and J 2 bases, with 24 bases left between them. Germline CDR1 LNHDA, CDR2 SQIVND (reference sequence). The CDR3 contains 18 residues. CDR3 sequence reads: CASTDTPSAGRGNQPQHF. CDR3 nucleotide sequence: TGTGCCAGTACCGATACCCCCTCAGCAGGTCGAGGCAATCAGCCCCAGCATTTT.

This sequence joins TRBV7-6 and TRBJ2-3; TRBD2 agrees at 9 bases. This CDR3 has 15 residues. Germline V gene lookup returns CDR1 SGHVS and CDR2 FNYEAQ. With V trimmed by 4 bases and J by 2 bases, 4 bases remained unmatched. CDR3 coding DNA: TGTGCCAGCAGCTCGCTAGCGGGGCTCACAGATACGCAGTATTTT. This codes for CASSSLAGLTDTQYF.

This clone was seen only a few times. Other nucleotide sequences in the sample specify the same CDR3. The chain joins TRBV19 to TRBJ1-1; D is undetermined. CDR3 length: 13 amino acids. V was cut by 5 bases and J by 2 bases, with 9 bases left in between. Germline values: CDR1 LNHDA, CDR2 SQIVND (reference sequence). The CDR3 coding sequence is TGTGCCAGTAGTGTAAACAGTAACACTGAAGCTTTCTTT. It yields the protein CASSVNSNTEAFF.

The chain joins TRBV6-2 or TRBV6-3 to TRBJ2-4; TRBD1 matches 9 bases. The junction had 2 bases not matched to a gene; V was cut back by 3 bases and J by 2 bases. This CDR3 has 15 amino acids. Looked up from germline, CDR1 is MNHEY and CDR2 is SVGEGT. The CDR3 protein is CASSYGQGSKNIQYF. DNA of the CDR3: TGTGCCAGCAGTTATGGACAGGGGTCCAAAAACATTCAGTACTTC.

This clone was picked up one time. The chain employs TRBV11-2 and TRBJ1-6, with 8 bases aligning to TRBD1. The CDR3 is 14 amino acids. Per germline, CDR1 SGHAT and CDR2 FQNNGV. Losses at the gene ends were 5 bases for V and 9 bases for J; bases not matched to a gene: 6. The CDR3 reads CASSQTGAGSPLHF. The CDR3, as DNA: TGTGCCAGCAGCCAGACAGGGGCTGGTTCACCCCTCCACTTT.

The rearrangement joins TRBV28 to TRBJ1-1; 7 bases line up with TRBD1. The CDR3 is 14 residues long. J lost 1 base, V lost 4 bases, and 3 bases had no gene match. The germline V gene has CDR1 MDHEN and CDR2 SYDVKM. The CDR3 bases are TGTGCCAGCAGTTCGGGACAGACGAACACTGAAGCTTTCTTT. As protein: CASSSGQTNTEAFF. Filled out from reference TRBV28 and TRBJ1-1, the complete variable domain reads DVKVTQSSRYLVKRTGEKVFLECVQDMDHENMFWYRQDPGLGLRLIYFSYDVKMKEKGDIPEGYSVSREKKERFSLILESASTNQTSMYLCASSSGQTNTEAFFGQGTRLTVV.

This chain links TRBV3-1 (or the pseudogene TRBV3-2) with TRBJ1-4; no clear D gene. Looked up from germline, CDR1 is LGHDT and CDR2 is YNNKEL (reference sequence). This CDR3 is 14 amino acids long. V lost 6 bases, J lost 8 bases, and 16 bases lay in between. The CDR3 DNA sequence: TGTGCCAGCAGTCGACGGACTGCTCACGAAAAACTGTTTTTT. Translated: CASSRRTAHEKLFF.

The gene calls are TRBV19 and TRBJ2-5; 8 nucleotides line up with TRBD1. Germline assignment: CDR1 LNHDA and CDR2 SQIVND (reference sequence). Trimming at V came to 3 bases and at J to 5 bases, leaving 5 bases not matched to a gene. CDR3 length: 14 amino acids. Here the CDR3 reads CASSMDRAVETQYF. The CDR3 nucleotides are TGTGCCAGTAGTATGGACAGGGCGGTGGAGACCCAGTACTTC.

V and J are TRBV5-1 and TRBJ1-2; unclear D gene. V was trimmed by 0 bases and J by 4 bases, leaving 13 bases between them. CDR3 size: 15 residues. CDR1 is SGHRS, CDR2 YFSETQ, per germline. Here the CDR3 DNA reads TGCGCCAGCAGCTTGGCCGGAGGAGGAAGCTATGGCTACACCTTC. Amino acid sequence: CASSLAGGGSYGYTF.